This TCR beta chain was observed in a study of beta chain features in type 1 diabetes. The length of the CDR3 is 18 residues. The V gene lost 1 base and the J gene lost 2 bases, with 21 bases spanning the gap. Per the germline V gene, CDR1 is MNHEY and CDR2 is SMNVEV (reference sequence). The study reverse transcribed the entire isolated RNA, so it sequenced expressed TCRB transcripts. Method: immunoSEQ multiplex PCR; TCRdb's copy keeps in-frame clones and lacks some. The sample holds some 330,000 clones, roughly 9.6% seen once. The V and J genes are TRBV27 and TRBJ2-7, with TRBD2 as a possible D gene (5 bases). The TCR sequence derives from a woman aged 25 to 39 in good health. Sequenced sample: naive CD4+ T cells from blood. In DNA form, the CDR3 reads TGTGCCAGCAGTTTATTAAGATTGGGCCGGGAAAGGGCCTACGAGCAGTACTTC. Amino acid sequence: CASSLLRLGRERAYEQYF.